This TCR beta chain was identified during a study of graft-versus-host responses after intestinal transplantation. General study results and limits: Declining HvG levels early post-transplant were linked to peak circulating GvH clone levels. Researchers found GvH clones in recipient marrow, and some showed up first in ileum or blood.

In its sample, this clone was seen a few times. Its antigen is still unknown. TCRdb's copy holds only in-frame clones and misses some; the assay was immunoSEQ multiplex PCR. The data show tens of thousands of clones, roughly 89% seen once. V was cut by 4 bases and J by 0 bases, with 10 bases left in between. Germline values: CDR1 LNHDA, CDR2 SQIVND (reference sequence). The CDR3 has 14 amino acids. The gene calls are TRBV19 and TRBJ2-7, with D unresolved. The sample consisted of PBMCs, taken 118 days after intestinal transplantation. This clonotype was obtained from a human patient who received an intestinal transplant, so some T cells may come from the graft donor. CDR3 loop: CASSTAAGSYEQYF. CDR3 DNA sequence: TGTGCCAGTAGTACGGCGGCAGGCTCCTACGAGCAGTACTTC.